This T cell receptor beta chain appears in the sequencing data of a study of blood T cell repertoires in COVID-19 (dated by TCRdb to the early 2020s). A note on the overall study: Collaborator samples came from the United States, Italy and Spain and covered acute and convalescent phases of COVID-19. The prospective study material was composed of cDNA or gDNA derived from T cells, B-cell-depleted T cells, or PBMCs. The dataset comprised deeply sampled blood TCRbeta repertoires from subjects exposed to, actively infected with, or recovered from COVID-19. The repertoires were released in a freely available public database intended as a resource for research on the immune response to SARS-CoV-2. The samples were drawn from two sources: the first 160 participants of the ongoing ImmuneRACE study, and 1,254 subjects contributed by 6 global collaborators. Sample metadata almost always included a de-identified subject ID, COVID-19 status, age in years and sex. Where HLA class I and class II types were available, the types were taken from metadata supplied by the sample provider, not from assay-based typing. The study at large found these results: The amount of clinical and demographic metadata varied by source and participant and was provided uncurated.

TCRbeta CDR3 regions were amplified from genomic DNA by means of the immunoSEQ Assay, a bias-controlled multiplex PCR. The paper's data handling went like this. Within the assay, amplification of reference gene primers was used to estimate how many nucleated cells each sample contained. Sequence reads were collapsed and filtered to measure the absolute abundance of every unique TCRbeta CDR3 rearrangement. For each sample, productive Simpson clonality was calculated as the square root of Simpson's diversity index over productive rearrangements. TCRdb re-hosts the immuneACCESS table, in-frame sequences only. Its copies lack some clones; in the studies checked, an unresolved V gene accounts for under half of them, and the cause for the rest is not known. The D gene and trimming were derived from the DNA, and the V and J assignments and clone size from that table. The sample table shows roughly 200,000 clones, and about nine tenths are seen once. The top ten hold 5.5% to 7.5% of the sample.

The collaborating institutions used their own protocols to collect whole blood in K2EDTA tubes. For TCRbeta analysis, collaborators shipped samples in one of three forms: frozen whole blood, isolated PBMCs, or DNA extracted from either of those sample types. In regard to this clone: No cognate antigen has been identified for it. No per-base quality is available; no much larger clone lies one base away. This same CDR3 is encoded by further DNA sequences in the sample.

Sequencing was performed on peripheral blood. The sequence came from a man in his forties with acute or convalescent COVID-19.

This receptor has the CDR3 CASSLRETQYF. The nucleotides read TGTGCCAGCAGTTTACGGGAGACCCAGTACTTC. Rearrangement joined TRBV28 to TRBJ2-5; the D gene is not confidently resolved. CDR1 and CDR2 are drawn from the germline V gene: MDHEN, SYDVKM. The germline ends are 3 bases apart after V is trimmed by 2 bases and J by 5 bases. The CDR3 covers 11 residues, taking in both the cysteine and the phenylalanine. Left in the record is the CDR3 DNA by itself, 33 bases read in frame from the first base.